This T cell receptor (beta chain) derives from a study of PD-1 blockade in classical Hodgkin lymphoma. Time point indicated: newly diagnosed, previously untreated cHL patient sample. Using magnetic negative selection, the CD4+ T cells were separated out of thawed PBMCs. Researchers used newly diagnosed, untreated classical Hodgkin lymphoma PBMCs for comparison. The CDR3 contains 13 residues. Trimming stripped 0 bases from V and 4 bases from J, with 4 bases between. Germline CDR1 is LNHDA and CDR2 is SQIVND (reference sequence). Some clones are missing from TCRdb's copy, which holds only in-frame ones; the method was immunoSEQ multiplex PCR. This sample has approximately 35,000 clones; around 89% occur once, and the top ten carry over 0.2%.

Sequencing was done on a sample of CD4+ T cells from blood. The origin of this receptor is a human donor with classical Hodgkin lymphoma. This rearrangement joins TRBV19 to TRBJ1-3; D not certain. Here the CDR3 DNA reads TGTGCCAGTAGTATAGACTACGGAAACACCATATATTTT. This codes for CASSIDYGNTIYF. Drawing the rest from reference TRBV19 and TRBJ1-3, the complete variable domain is DGGITQSPKYLFRKEGQNVTLSCEQNLNHDAMYWYRQDPGQGLRLIYYSQIVNDFQKGDIAEGYSVSREKKESFPLTVTSAQKNPTAFYLCASSIDYGNTIYFGEGSWLTVV.